The T cell receptor (beta chain) described here comes from a study of T cells after yellow fever vaccination. Germline CDR1 and CDR2: SGHDT and YYEEEE. V lost 0 bases and J 7 bases, leaving 26 bases between the germline ends. This CDR3 region has 19 residues. MiXCR, run by TCRdb on the 5' RACE reads, gives a single entry per CDR3 protein. This sample yields approximately 170,000 distinct CDR3 sequences, of which 9.5% to 12% are seen a single time; less than 40% belongs to the top ten. This sequence was found in a man aged 18 to 29 who received the YFV17D yellow fever vaccine. The chain uses TRBV5-6 and TRBJ2-1, with D maybe TRBD2 (5 bases). The sample in question was CD8+ T cells sorted from PBMCs, obtained 15 days after the yellow fever booster vaccination. DNA for the CDR3: TGTGCCAGCAGCTTGGGTTGGAAAGCTAGCCACCGAAATCGAAATGAGCAGTTCTTC. As protein: CASSLGWKASHRNRNEQFF. The entire variable domain, with the rest obtained from reference TRBV5-6 and TRBJ2-1, is as follows: DAGVTQSPTHLIKTRGQQVTLRCSPKSGHDTVSWYQQALGQGPQFIFQYYEEEERQRGNFPDRFSGHQFPNYSSELNVNALLLGDSALYLCASSLGWKASHRNRNEQFFGPGTRLTVL.